This T cell receptor (beta chain) was sequenced during a study (dated by TCRdb to 2016 to 2017). CDR3 length: 11 amino acids, cysteine to phenylalanine. Just CDR3 DNA is preserved here, 33 bases in frame from base 1. V is pared back by 3 bases and J by 6 bases, with 8 bases lying between the germline termini. As encoded in the germline V gene (reference sequence), CDR1 is DFQATT while CDR2 is SNEGSKA. The receptor library was made with RT-PCR. TCRdb names Illumina MiSeq as the instrument used. The public reads were reanalyzed by TCRdb: fastp trimming at Q25, MiXCR alignment, in-frame beta chains only. Rows with a matching CDR3 protein are joined into one entry that keeps the most common DNA and genes. For this sample the table gives hundreds of thousands of distinct CDR3 sequences, of which approximately 15% were detected only once. The ten top clones hold 3.6% of the sample. This clonotype was detected only a few times. The antigen it recognizes is unknown. Base quality data are lacking; no much larger clone is found one base away.

The TCR sequence derives from a female donor in good health, serving as a healthy control. The rearrangement joined TRBV20-1 to TRBJ1-2, with a weak D call of TRBD1 (5 bases match). Sequencing was done on a sample of memory CD4+ T cells from blood. The CDR3 reads CSASPGDGYTF. The DNA reads TGCAGTGCTAGTCCGGGGGATGGCTACACCTTC.